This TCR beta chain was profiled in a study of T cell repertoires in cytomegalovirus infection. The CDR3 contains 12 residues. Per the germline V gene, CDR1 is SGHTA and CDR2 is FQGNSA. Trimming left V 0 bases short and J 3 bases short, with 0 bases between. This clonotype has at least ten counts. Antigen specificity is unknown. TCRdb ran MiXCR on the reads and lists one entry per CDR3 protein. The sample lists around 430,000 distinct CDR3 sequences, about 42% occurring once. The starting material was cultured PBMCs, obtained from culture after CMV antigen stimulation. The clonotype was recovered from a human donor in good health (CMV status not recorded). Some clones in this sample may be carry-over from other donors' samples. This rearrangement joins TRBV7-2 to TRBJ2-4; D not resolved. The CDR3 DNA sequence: TGTGCCAGCAGCTTAGCCAAAAACATTCAGTACTTC. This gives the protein CASSLAKNIQYF.